This T cell receptor beta chain derives from a study of T cell repertoires in cytomegalovirus infection. The V gene's germline CDR1 is MNHEY and CDR2 SVGAGI. Trimming at V came to 2 bases and at J to 3 bases, leaving 5 bases not matched to a gene. The CDR3 is made up of 15 amino acids. A note on this clonotype: Its antigen remains unknown.

One entry per CDR3 protein results from TCRdb running MiXCR on the reads. The sample lists approximately 990,000 distinct CDR3 sequences; roughly 31% were seen once. The receptor was isolated from a human donor in good health (CMV status not recorded). Some clones in this sample may be carry-over from other donors' samples. The chain carries TRBV6-5 and TRBJ2-3; 7 bases are a match to TRBD2. This specimen was cultured CD8+ T cells from PBMCs, taken from culture after CMV antigen stimulation. The CDR3 sequence: CASSYRRGGTDTQYF. CDR3 DNA sequence: TGTGCCAGCAGTTACAGGCGCGGGGGAACAGATACGCAGTATTTT.